The clone carrying this T cell receptor (beta chain) was found a few times. What it binds is not known. The sample originates from a study of T cells in localized non-small cell lung cancer. Points from the study as a whole: Heterogeneity within the tumor remains possible, as just one region underwent sequencing. Uninvolved adjacent lung had higher T cell clonality than tumor and all other tissues.

Using immunoSEQ multiplex PCR, the repertoire was profiled, and TCRdb retains in-frame clones only, with some absent. The table lists about 2,100 clones, more than 30% of them singletons. The CDR3 extends over 17 amino acids. Unmatched junction bases numbered 17, after V lost 6 bases and J lost 6 bases. From germline, CDR1 is MNHGY and CDR2 SAAAGT. The sequenced sample was normal lung tissue next to the tumor, obtained before any cancer treatment. The chain joins TRBV6-8 to TRBJ1-1, with TRBD1 matching over 9 bases. The origin of this receptor is a male donor at least 60 years old with stage I squamous cell lung carcinoma. The CDR3 loop reads CASSTTSGTGTIAEAFF. In DNA form, the CDR3 reads TGTGCCAGCAGCACGACCTCCGGGACAGGGACGATCGCTGAAGCTTTCTTT.